This is a list of T cell receptor beta chains from one sample in a study of control samples from healthy donors and cancer patients. The protocol was immunoSEQ multiplex PCR, while the TCRdb copy is restricted to in-frame clones and leaves out a portion. Here the sample spans tens of thousands of clones, approximately 90% being singletons. Sequencing used blood. These receptors were taken from a woman aged 45-65 years in good health. Both conserved end residues are part of each CDR3. Each record gives: CDR3 DNA, CDR3 protein, D gene, J gene, clone size, V gene. A D gene is named only where the DNA matches it firmly. Clone size is not always given. Where it is, it says once, few, many or a class for expanded clones.

TGTGCCAGCAGTTACAGCCACAATCAGCCCCAGCATTTT	CASSYSHNQPQHF	-	TRBJ1-5	-	TRBV27
TGTGCCAGCAGCTTGGGTCCCCCCTCCAGTACTAATGAAAAACTGTTTTTT	CASSLGPPSSTNEKLFF	-	TRBJ1-4	-	TRBV5-6
TGTGCCAGCACGGCAGTCGCCCTAAATGAAAAACTGTTTTTT	CASTAVALNEKLFF	-	TRBJ1-4	-	TRBV28
TGTGCCAGCAGTTTATTGGGCAGGTCCAATTTTTACTATGGCTACACCTTC	CASSLLGRSNFYYGYTF	-	TRBJ1-2	-	TRBV28
TGTGCCAGCAGTCGACAGGGGGCGAGCACTGAAGCTTTCTTT	CASSRQGASTEAFF	TRBD1	TRBJ1-1	-	TRBV2
TGTGCCAGCAGCCCCTCGTTCGGGGGGGTCTATGGCTACACCTTC	CASSPSFGGVYGYTF	-	TRBJ1-2	-	TRBV7-2
TGTGCCAGCAGACCCGTACAGGAAAGCACAGATACGCAGTATTTT	CASRPVQESTDTQYF	-	TRBJ2-3	few	TRBV7-6
TGTGCCAGCAGTTTGCACGGGGCCTCTAACACTGAAGCTTTCTTT	CASSLHGASNTEAFF	-	TRBJ1-1	-	TRBV6-2/TRBV6-3
TGTGCCAGCAGCCCCGGACAGGGGAGTAATGAAAAACTGTTTTTT	CASSPGQGSNEKLFF	TRBD1	TRBJ1-4	-	TRBV4-2
TGTGCTAGTGGTTTGGCCACAGGGGTCCAAGAGACCCAGTACTTC	CASGLATGVQETQYF	TRBD1	TRBJ2-5	-	TRBV12-5
TGTGCCACCGATCCCCGGGCTAGCGGGAGACCCAAGCAGTACTTC	CATDPRASGRPKQYF	TRBD2	TRBJ2-7	few	TRBV28
TGTGCCAGCAGCGTAACAGGGGATGGAAACACCATATATTTT	CASSVTGDGNTIYF	TRBD1	TRBJ1-3	-	TRBV9
TGTGCCAGCAGGTCCTCAGGGGGAAATGAAAAACTGTTTTTT	CASRSSGGNEKLFF	TRBD1	TRBJ1-4	-	TRBV6-5
TGTGCCAGCAGGGGACGCTTGATGAACACTGAAGCTTTCTTT	CASRGRLMNTEAFF	-	TRBJ1-1	once	TRBV2
TGTGCCAGCAGTAATACAGGGATTAACACTGAAGCTTTCTTT	CASSNTGINTEAFF	-	TRBJ1-1	-	TRBV7-9
TGTGCCAGCAGCTACCAGCGGGCCGGGGAGCTGTTTTTT	CASSYQRAGELFF	-	TRBJ2-2	-	TRBV5-4
TGTGCCAGTAGAAGTCGGACAGGGGATTCCTCCGGAAACACCATATATTTT	CASRSRTGDSSGNTIYF	TRBD1	TRBJ1-3	-	TRBV19
TGTGCCAGCAGGGACAGTCAGAATGAAAAACTGTTTTTT	CASRDSQNEKLFF	-	TRBJ1-4	-	TRBV28
TGTGCCAGCAGCCCCATACGGGGGGGCCTGGATACGCAGTATTTT	CASSPIRGGLDTQYF	TRBD2	TRBJ2-3	-	TRBV6-2/TRBV6-3
TGTGCCAGCAGTTACCGTGGGGACAGGGTCTATCAGCCCCAGCATTTT	CASSYRGDRVYQPQHF	TRBD1	TRBJ1-5	few	TRBV6-2/TRBV6-3
TGTGCCAGCAGCCAAGTTGAAGCGGGGGGATGGACAGATACGCAGTATTTT	CASSQVEAGGWTDTQYF	TRBD2	TRBJ2-3	-	TRBV4-2
TGTGCCAGCATCCGAGGACAAGGCGAGCAGTACTTC	CASIRGQGEQYF	-	TRBJ2-7	-	TRBV5-6
TGTGCCAGCAGCTTAACTAGCACCTCCTACAATGAGCAGTTCTTC	CASSLTSTSYNEQFF	-	TRBJ2-1	-	TRBV7-2